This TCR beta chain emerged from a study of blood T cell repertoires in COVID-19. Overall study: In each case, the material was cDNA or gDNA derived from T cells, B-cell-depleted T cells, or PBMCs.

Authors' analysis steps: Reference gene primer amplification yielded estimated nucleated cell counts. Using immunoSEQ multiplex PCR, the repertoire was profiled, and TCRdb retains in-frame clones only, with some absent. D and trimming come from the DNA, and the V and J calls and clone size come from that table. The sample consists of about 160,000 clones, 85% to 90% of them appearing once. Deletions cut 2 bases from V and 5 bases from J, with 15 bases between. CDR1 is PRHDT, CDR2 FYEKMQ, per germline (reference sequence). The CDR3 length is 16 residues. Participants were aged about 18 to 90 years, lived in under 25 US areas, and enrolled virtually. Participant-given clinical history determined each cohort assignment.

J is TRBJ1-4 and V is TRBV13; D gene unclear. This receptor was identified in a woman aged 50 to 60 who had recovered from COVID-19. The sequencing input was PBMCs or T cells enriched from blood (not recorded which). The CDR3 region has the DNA TGTGCCAGCAGCTTACGGAGGACCGTTTTCAATGAAAAACTGTTTTTT. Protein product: CASSLRRTVFNEKLFF.